These 29 T cell receptor beta chains originate from one sample sequenced in a study of blood T cells in healthy people across ages. Through a sample-barcoded 5' primer and a J-beta primer mix, a second PCR was run for roughly 6 to 11 cycles. TCRdb reprocessed the 5' RACE reads with MiXCR, giving one entry per CDR3 protein. The data show more than 450,000 distinct CDR3 sequences, about 27% seen once. These sequences were also reported in another study, on T cells of mothers and their children.

The sequencing sample was made of blood. The receptors stem from a boy aged 2 to 9 in good health.

This chain joins TRBV20-1 and TRBJ2-3; TRBD2 matches 9 bases. Germline-derived CDR1 and CDR2 are DFQATT and SNEGSKA (reference sequence). The CDR3 runs 15 residues. V was clipped by 4 bases and J by 1 base; unmatched bases: 6. DNA for the CDR3: TGCAGTGCTATACCGAGCGGGGGGCGCACAGATACGCAGTATTTT. Translation gives CSAIPSGGRTDTQYF.

This clonotype has more than one count but fewer than ten. This chain joins TRBV5-6 and TRBJ2-1; perhaps TRBD1 as D (5 bases). Per germline, CDR1 SGHDT and CDR2 YYEEEE. This CDR3 is 14 amino acids long. V lost 2 bases and J lost 10, with 16 bases in between. CDR3 sequence reads: CASSLGVRRQEQFF. CDR3 bases: TGTGCCAGCAGCTTAGGGGTCCGAAGGCAGGAGCAGTTCTTC.

V and J are TRBV3-1 and TRBJ2-3; 13 nucleotides line up with TRBD2. V gave up 2 bases and J gave up 2 bases; unmatched junction bases: 7. The CDR3 is made up of 18 amino acids. Per the germline V gene, CDR1 is LGHDT and CDR2 is YNNKEL (reference sequence). CDR3 DNA sequence: TGTGCCAGCAGCCAACAAGGACTAGCGGGGGCATACACAGATACGCAGTATTTT. Its translation is CASSQQGLAGAYTDTQYF.

The V gene is TRBV3-1, the J gene TRBJ2-5, with TRBD2 matching over 12 bases. J gave up 3 bases and V 4 bases, and 6 bases lay outside the gene matches. This CDR3 comprises 16 residues. From germline, CDR1 is LGHDT and CDR2 YNNKEL (reference sequence). CDR3 residues: CASSLGLAGNKETQYF. The CDR3 coding sequence is TGTGCCAGCAGCCTCGGACTAGCGGGGAACAAAGAGACCCAGTACTTC.

The J gene is TRBJ2-7, the V gene TRBV10-2; 8 bases fit TRBD1. The J call is in doubt because the DNA end fits TRBJ2-1 better. The CDR3 extends over 14 amino acids. Germline CDR1 and CDR2: WSHSY and SAAADI. The CDR3 loop reads CASTDRGNINEQFF. For the CDR3, the DNA is TGCGCCAGCACTGACAGGGGTAATATCAATGAGCAGTTCTTC.

In its sample, this clonotype was seen a few times. V usage is TRBV4-2 and J usage is TRBJ2-2, with D perhaps matching TRBD2 (6 bases). Germline-derived CDR1 and CDR2 are LGHNA and YNFKEQ. V lost 2 bases, J lost 3 bases, and 7 bases lay in between. The CDR3 length is 14 residues. In nucleotides, the CDR3 is TGTGCCAGCAGCCAACCGGGGGACACCGGGGAGCTGTTTTTT. The encoded protein is CASSQPGDTGELFF.

The chain recombines TRBV20-1 with TRBJ1-4; D is unresolved. Germline assignment: CDR1 DFQATT and CDR2 SNEGSKA (reference sequence). V lost 3 bases and J 3 bases, leaving 8 bases between the germline ends. The CDR3 has 13 amino acids. CDR3 region: CSAREGANEKLFF. The CDR3 DNA follows: TGCAGTGCTAGGGAGGGAGCTAATGAAAAACTGTTTTTT.

There are a few counts of this clonotype. V and J are TRBV30 and TRBJ2-2; 7 bases agree with TRBD1. This CDR3 spans 15 amino acids. Germline V gene data show CDR1 as GTSNPN and CDR2 as SVGIG (reference sequence). The V and J ends lost 0 bases and 4 bases, in that order; junction bases with no gene match: 5. This chain's CDR3 is CAWSVLGGGTGELFF. The CDR3 coding sequence is TGTGCCTGGAGTGTACTAGGGGGCGGCACCGGGGAGCTGTTTTTT.

The chain recombines TRBV7-8 with TRBJ2-5; TRBD2 aligns across 9 bases. The tail of the sequence fits TRBJ2-1 better, so the J call may be wrong. The CDR3 extends over 14 amino acids. Germline V gene lookup returns CDR1 SGHVS and CDR2 FQNEAQ. The CDR3, as DNA: TGTGCCAGCAGCTTATATAGCGGGGGTAATGAGCAGTTCTTC. Encoded protein: CASSLYSGGNEQFF.

This clonotype appeared a few times. This chain joins TRBV21-1 and TRBJ2-5; whether TRBD1, the table's D call, matches the DNA was not checked. The DNA end lines up better with TRBJ2-7; the J call may be wrong. TRBV21-1 is designated a pseudogene. CDR3 size: 15 residues. The DNA of the CDR3 is TGTGCCAGCAGCAAAGTCCGGTACAGGGATAACGAGCAGTACTTC. It is translated as CASSKVRYRDNEQYF.

There are a few counts of this clonotype. This chain uses TRBV4-3 with TRBJ2-2; D possibly corresponds to TRBD2 (5 bases). V was cut by 5 bases and J by 3 bases, with 10 bases left in between. Germline V gene sequence: CDR1 LGHNA, CDR2 YSLEER. This CDR3 region has 14 residues. DNA for the CDR3: TGCGCCAGCAGCACAAGCGGATACACCGGGGAGCTGTTTTTT. Its protein product is CASSTSGYTGELFF.

The genes are TRBV7-9 and TRBJ2-1, with D perhaps matching TRBD2 (6 bases). The CDR3 length is 15 residues. The V and J ends lost 3 bases and 7 bases respectively, with 16 bases between them. Germline CDR1 reads SEHNR; CDR2 reads FQNEAQ (reference sequence). For the CDR3, the DNA is TGTGCCAGCAGCTTGGGCGGGACCGCCTCGAATGAGCAGTTCTTC. Encoded protein: CASSLGGTASNEQFF.

The rearrangement uses TRBV5-1 and TRBJ2-5; D gene unclear. Germline V gene lookup returns CDR1 SGHRS and CDR2 YFSETQ. V lost 1 base and J lost 2, with 12 bases in between. The CDR3 covers 15 residues. The CDR3 spells CASSLRSTWQETQYF. The CDR3 DNA reads TGCGCCAGCAGCTTGAGGTCCACTTGGCAAGAGACCCAGTACTTC. The variable domain in full, with the rest retrieved from reference TRBV5-1 and TRBJ2-5, is KAGVTQTPRYLIKTRGQQVTLSCSPISGHRSVSWYQQTPGQGLQFLFEYFSETQRNKGNFPGRFSGRQFSNSRSEMNVSTLELGDSALYLCASSLRSTWQETQYFGPGTRLLVL.

This clonotype appeared a few times. This chain connects TRBV6-1 to TRBJ2-4; the match to TRBD1 covers 7 bases. This CDR3 is 17 amino acids long. The V gene's germline CDR1 is MNHNS and CDR2 SASEGT. V gave up 4 bases and J gave up 0 bases; unmatched junction bases: 9. The CDR3 protein is CASSGTTGLRAKNIQYF. CDR3 sequence (DNA): TGTGCCAGCAGTGGGACGACAGGGCTGCGAGCCAAAAACATTCAGTACTTC.

This clonotype was detected a few times. This chain links TRBV6-1 with TRBJ2-5, with TRBD1 identical over 7 bases. Gene TRBJ2-7 matches the end of the DNA better, so the J call may be wrong. Per the germline V gene, CDR1 is MNHNS and CDR2 is SASEGT. The CDR3 consists of 16 residues. CDR3 coding DNA: TGTGCCAGCAGTGAAGCTACCGGGACAGCAGCCTACGAGCAGTACTTC. It translates to CASSEATGTAAYEQYF.

This clonotype appeared a few times. This chain links TRBV6-5 with TRBJ2-1, with a possible D match to TRBD1 (5 bases). The V gene lost 5 bases and the J gene lost 2 bases, with 13 bases spanning the gap. Germline CDR1 is MNHEY and CDR2 is SVGAGI. CDR3 length equals 15 residues. CDR3 region: CASSPESGTYNEQFF. The CDR3 coding sequence is TGTGCCAGCAGTCCAGAGTCAGGGACCTACAATGAGCAGTTCTTC.

The chain uses TRBV20-1 and TRBJ2-1; a weak D match, TRBD1 (5 bases). V lost 1 base to trimming and J lost 5 bases, with 21 bases between them. CDR3 length: 17 amino acids. Germline CDR1 DFQATT, CDR2 SNEGSKA (reference sequence). The CDR3 loop is CSARAGVGEDFNNEQFF. The CDR3 region has the DNA TGCAGTGCTAGAGCAGGCGTAGGGGAAGACTTCAACAATGAGCAGTTCTTC.

This sequence joins TRBV7-9 and TRBJ2-7; possible D gene TRBD2, 6 bases. The CDR3 spans 12 residues. The V gene lost 5 bases and the J gene lost 6 bases, with 11 bases spanning the gap. CDR1 is SEHNR and CDR2 is FQNEAQ in the germline V gene (reference sequence). This CDR3 reads CASSPVAAEQYF. The CDR3 DNA sequence: TGTGCCAGCAGCCCGGTAGCGGCCGAGCAGTACTTC.

This clonotype was counted a few times. This chain links TRBV3-1 with TRBJ2-3; the D is unclear. Germline V gene data show CDR1 as LGHDT and CDR2 as YNNKEL (reference sequence). The CDR3 contains 13 residues. Trimming left V 3 bases short and J 6 bases short, with 10 bases between. CDR3: CASSQETTDTQYF. CDR3 bases: TGTGCCAGCAGCCAGGAGACAACGGATACGCAGTATTTT.

This sequence joins TRBV27 and TRBJ2-5; 8 bases line up with TRBD1. Trimming cost V 4 bases and J 3 bases; bases outside gene matches: 10. Germline V gene data show CDR1 as MNHEY and CDR2 as SMNVEV (reference sequence). The CDR3 loop spans 16 amino acids. The chain's CDR3 is CASSYDQGANKETQYF. The CDR3, as DNA: TGTGCCAGCAGTTATGATCAGGGGGCGAATAAAGAGACCCAGTACTTC.

This clonotype was seen only a few times. The V call is TRBV12-3 or TRBV12-4, the J call TRBJ2-2, with D perhaps given as TRBD1 or TRBD2 (5 bases each). The V gene lost 8 bases and the J gene lost 4 bases, with 17 bases spanning the gap. The CDR3 length is 15 residues. CDR3 amino acids: CASQDDGAGTGELFF. CDR3 nucleotide sequence: TGTGCCAGCCAGGATGACGGGGCCGGCACCGGGGAGCTGTTTTTT.

The chain has TRBV7-2 and TRBJ2-5; possible D gene TRBD2, 6 bases. V dropped 5 bases and J dropped 2 bases, with 21 bases sitting between them. Per germline, CDR1 SGHTA and CDR2 FQGNSA. This CDR3 is built from 17 residues. The CDR3 region is CASSPLAESGRQETQYF. Written as DNA, the CDR3 is TGTGCCAGCAGCCCATTAGCGGAATCGGGGAGGCAAGAGACCCAGTACTTC.

The chain recombines TRBV5-1 with TRBJ2-1; 7 nucleotides match TRBD1. The J call is doubtful: the DNA matches TRBJ2-7 better. The germline V gene has CDR1 SGHRS and CDR2 YFSETQ. This CDR3 spans 13 amino acids. The CDR3 region is CASSPLGTAEQYF. The CDR3 bases are TGCGCCAGCAGTCCTCTCGGGACAGCCGAGCAGTACTTC.

This clonotype has only a few counts. The chain links TRBV5-6 to TRBJ2-5; 9 nucleotides line up with TRBD1. The CDR3 loop spans 15 amino acids. The V gene's germline CDR1 is SGHDT and CDR2 YYEEEE. Germline trimming cut 5 bases from V and 3 bases from J; bases unmatched to any gene: 8. CDR3 in DNA: TGTGCCAGCAGTCGCGGGGGACAGGGTAAAGAGACCCAGTACTTC. It translates to CASSRGGQGKETQYF.

This chain links TRBV27 with TRBJ2-7, with 9 bases lining up with TRBD1. The junction had 6 bases not matched to a gene; V was cut back by 6 bases and J by 0 bases. This CDR3 contains 15 residues. CDR1 is MNHEY and CDR2 is SMNVEV in the germline V gene (reference sequence). The CDR3 DNA reads as TGTGCCAGCAGACACAGGGGGCTCCCCTCCTACGAGCAGTACTTC. Its protein product is CASRHRGLPSYEQYF.

This clonotype was seen a few times. This chain links TRBV9 with TRBJ2-7; D gene ambiguous. The CDR3 is 16 amino acids. Germline CDR1 SGDLS, CDR2 YYNGEE. V was shortened by 0 bases and J by 4 bases, with 17 bases between the two germline ends. The CDR3 region has the DNA TGTGCCAGCAGCGTAGATCGGTGGGCCTCCTTATACGAGCAGTACTTC. It translates to CASSVDRWASLYEQYF.

V gene TRBV2 combines with J gene TRBJ1-6; 9 positions match TRBD1. CDR3 length equals 14 residues. J was trimmed by 7 bases and V by 6 bases; bases with no gene match: 4. Germline V gene data show CDR1 as SNHLY and CDR2 as FYNNEI. As DNA, the CDR3 is TGTGCCAGCAGGGGACAGGGAGAGAATTCACCCCTCCACTTT. This gives the protein CASRGQGENSPLHF.

This clonotype was detected only a few times. This chain links TRBV14 with TRBJ2-7, with 7 bases identical to TRBD1. This CDR3 is 14 amino acids long. The trim removed 3 bases at V and 3 bases at J, leaving 5 bases unmatched. The V gene's germline CDR1 is SGHDN and CDR2 FVKESK. The CDR3 protein is CASSHLHRGYEQYF. CDR3 nucleotide sequence: TGTGCCAGCAGCCATTTGCACAGGGGCTACGAGCAGTACTTC.

This chain uses TRBV11-1 with TRBJ2-5; tentatively, D is TRBD1 (6 bases). CDR3 size: 20 residues. V lost 1 base, J lost 2 bases, and 26 bases lay in between. Germline lookup yields CDR1 SGHAT and CDR2 FQDESV (reference sequence). CDR3 residues: CASSLVYKGGPTARQETQYF. In DNA, the CDR3 is TGTGCCAGCAGCTTAGTCTATAAAGGGGGTCCTACAGCCCGTCAAGAGACCCAGTACTTC.